This TCR beta chain was identified during a study of cytomegalovirus exposure and HLA in healthy donors. Notes on the study in general: After further analysis at a later stage, 16,951 TCR beta sequences were associated with HLA alleles at 0.05 false discovery rate. A later analysis, which compared TCR beta chains of equal frequency, found the HLA-associated ones more clonally expanded.

This CDR3 is 13 amino acids long. From germline, CDR1 is KGHSH and CDR2 LQKENI. The V end lost 3 bases, the J end lost 3 bases, and 9 bases lay between the germline ends. Use of 60 Vbeta and 13 Jbeta primers characterized the PCR. Measured with immunoSEQ multiplex PCR; TCRdb has only the in-frame clones, and not every one. The sample holds around 170,000 clones, approximately 71% seen once. Turning to this clone: Its antigen is currently unknown.

Sequencing was done on a sample of PBMCs. This chain connects TRBV18 to TRBJ2-7; D remains ambiguous. The sequence derives from a girl between 10 and 17 years old in good health and CMV-seronegative. The CDR3 protein is CASSPPRIYEQYF. In DNA form, the CDR3 reads TGTGCCAGCTCACCCCCCCGTATCTACGAGCAGTACTTC.